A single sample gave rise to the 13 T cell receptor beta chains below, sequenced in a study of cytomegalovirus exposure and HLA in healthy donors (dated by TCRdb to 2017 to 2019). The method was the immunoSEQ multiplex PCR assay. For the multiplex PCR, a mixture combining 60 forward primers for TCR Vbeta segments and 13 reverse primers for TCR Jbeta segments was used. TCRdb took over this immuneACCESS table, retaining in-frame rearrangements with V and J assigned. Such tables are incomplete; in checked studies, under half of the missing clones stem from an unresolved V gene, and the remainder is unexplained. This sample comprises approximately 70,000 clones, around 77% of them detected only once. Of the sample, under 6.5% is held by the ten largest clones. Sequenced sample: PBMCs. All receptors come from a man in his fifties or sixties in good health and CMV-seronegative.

The CDR3 nucleotides are TGTGCCAGCAGCGTGGGGGACAGGGCTGCCTATGGCTACACCTTC. As protein: CASSVGDRAAYGYTF. The chain recombines TRBV9 with TRBJ1-2; the match to TRBD1 covers 9 bases. Per the germline V gene, CDR1 is SGDLS and CDR2 is YYNGEE. J lost 4 bases, V lost 2 bases, and 6 bases had no gene match. This CDR3 has 15 residues.

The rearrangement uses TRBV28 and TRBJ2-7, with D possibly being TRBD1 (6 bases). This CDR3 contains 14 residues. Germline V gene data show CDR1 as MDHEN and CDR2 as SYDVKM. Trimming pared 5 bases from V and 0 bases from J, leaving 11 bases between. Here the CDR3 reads CASSPGASSYEQYF. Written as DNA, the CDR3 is TGTGCCAGCAGTCCAGGGGCCTCCTCCTACGAGCAGTACTTC.

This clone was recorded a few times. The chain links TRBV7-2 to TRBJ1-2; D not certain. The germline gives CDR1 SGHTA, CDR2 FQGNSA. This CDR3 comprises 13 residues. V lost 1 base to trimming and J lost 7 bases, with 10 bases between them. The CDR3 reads CASSLVGDSGYTF. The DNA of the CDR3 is TGTGCCAGCAGCTTAGTCGGAGATTCTGGCTACACCTTC.

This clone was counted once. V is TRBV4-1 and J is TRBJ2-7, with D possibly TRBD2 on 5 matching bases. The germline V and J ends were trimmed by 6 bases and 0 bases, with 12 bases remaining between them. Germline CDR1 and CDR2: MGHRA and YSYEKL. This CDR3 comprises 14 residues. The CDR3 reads CASRRTPASYEQYF. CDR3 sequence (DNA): TGCGCCAGCAGGAGGACTCCTGCCTCCTACGAGCAGTACTTC.

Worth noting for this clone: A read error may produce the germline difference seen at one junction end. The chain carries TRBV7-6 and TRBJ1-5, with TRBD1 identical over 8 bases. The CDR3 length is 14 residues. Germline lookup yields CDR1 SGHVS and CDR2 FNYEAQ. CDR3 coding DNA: TGTGCCAGCAGCCCTGGACAGGGTAATCCGCCCCAGCATTTT. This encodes CASSPGQGNPPQHF.

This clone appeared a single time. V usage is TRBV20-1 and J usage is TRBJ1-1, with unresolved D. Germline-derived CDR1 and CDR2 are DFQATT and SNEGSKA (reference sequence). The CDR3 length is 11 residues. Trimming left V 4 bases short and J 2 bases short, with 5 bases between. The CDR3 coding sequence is TGCAGTGCTAAACTCAACACTGAAGCTTTCTTT. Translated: CSAKLNTEAFF.

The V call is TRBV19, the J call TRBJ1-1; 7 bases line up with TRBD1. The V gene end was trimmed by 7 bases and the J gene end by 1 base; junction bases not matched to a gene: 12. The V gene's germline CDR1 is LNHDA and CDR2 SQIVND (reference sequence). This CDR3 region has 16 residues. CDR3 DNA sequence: TGTGCCAGTACCAAAAGGGGGACAGTCGAGAACACTGAAGCTTTCTTT. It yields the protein CASTKRGTVENTEAFF.

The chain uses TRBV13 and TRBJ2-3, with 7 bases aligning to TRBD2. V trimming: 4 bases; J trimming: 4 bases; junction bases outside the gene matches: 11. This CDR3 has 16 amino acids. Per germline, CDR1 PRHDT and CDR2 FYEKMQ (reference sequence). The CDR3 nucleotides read TGTGCCAGCAGCTCCAGGCGGGGGTCCCGTGCAGATACGCAGTATTTT. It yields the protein CASSSRRGSRADTQYF.

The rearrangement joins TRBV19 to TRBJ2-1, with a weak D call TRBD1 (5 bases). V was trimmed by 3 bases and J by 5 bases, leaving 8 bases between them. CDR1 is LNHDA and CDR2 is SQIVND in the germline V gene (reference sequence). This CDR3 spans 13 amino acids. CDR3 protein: CASSIMGHNEQFF. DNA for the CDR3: TGTGCCAGTAGTATTATGGGGCACAATGAGCAGTTCTTC.

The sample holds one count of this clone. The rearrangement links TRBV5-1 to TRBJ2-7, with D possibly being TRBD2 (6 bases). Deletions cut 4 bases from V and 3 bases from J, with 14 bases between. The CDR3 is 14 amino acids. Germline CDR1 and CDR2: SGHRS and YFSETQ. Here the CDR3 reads CASSTGGLGYEQYF. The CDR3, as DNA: TGCGCCAGCAGCACCGGAGGGCTGGGCTACGAGCAGTACTTC. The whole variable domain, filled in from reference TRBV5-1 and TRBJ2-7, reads KAGVTQTPRYLIKTRGQQVTLSCSPISGHRSVSWYQQTPGQGLQFLFEYFSETQRNKGNFPGRFSGRQFSNSRSEMNVSTLELGDSALYLCASSTGGLGYEQYFGPGTRLTVT.

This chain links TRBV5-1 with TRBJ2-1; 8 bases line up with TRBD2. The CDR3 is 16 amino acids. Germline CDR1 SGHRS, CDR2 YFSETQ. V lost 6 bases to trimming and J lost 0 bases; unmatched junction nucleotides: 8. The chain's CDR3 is CASTLSGTNSYNEQFF. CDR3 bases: TGCGCCAGCACCCTTAGCGGGACGAACTCCTACAATGAGCAGTTCTTC.

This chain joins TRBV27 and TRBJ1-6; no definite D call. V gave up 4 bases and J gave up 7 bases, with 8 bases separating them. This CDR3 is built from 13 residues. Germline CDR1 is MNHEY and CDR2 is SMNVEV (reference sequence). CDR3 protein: CASSSFLNSPLHF. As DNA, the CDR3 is TGTGCCAGCAGTTCCTTCTTGAATTCACCCCTCCACTTT.

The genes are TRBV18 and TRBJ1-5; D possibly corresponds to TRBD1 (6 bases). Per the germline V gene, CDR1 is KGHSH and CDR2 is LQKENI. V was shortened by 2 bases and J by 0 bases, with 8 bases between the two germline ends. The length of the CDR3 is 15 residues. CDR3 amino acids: CASSPTGNSNQPQHF. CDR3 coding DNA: TGTGCCAGCTCACCAACAGGGAATAGCAATCAGCCCCAGCATTTT.